These 30 T cell receptor beta chains share one sample of origin, sequenced in a study of blood T cell repertoires in COVID-19. The table came from immunoSEQ multiplex PCR; TCRdb's copy has only in-frame clones and leaves some out. This repertoire shows some 150,000 clones, over 80% found once; its top ten account for over 0.75%. Sequenced input: peripheral blood. Receptors originate from a woman in her forties or fifties with acute or convalescent COVID-19.

The J gene is TRBJ1-2, the V gene TRBV15; 11 nucleotides align to TRBD1. Losses at the gene ends were 0 bases for V and 4 bases for J; bases not matched to a gene: 10. The CDR3 is made up of 18 amino acids. CDR1 and CDR2 (germline): LNHNV, YYDKDF (reference sequence). The CDR3 nucleotides read TGTGCCACCAGCAGAGATTATGGACAGGGGGCGCGGTCCTATGGCTACACCTTC. This translates into CATSRDYGQGARSYGYTF.

The chain combines TRBV7-9 with TRBJ1-4; 8 nucleotides agree with TRBD1. This CDR3 has 14 amino acids. Per germline, CDR1 SEHNR and CDR2 FQNEAQ (reference sequence). Trimming cost V 5 bases and J 8 bases; bases outside gene matches: 7. The DNA for the CDR3 is TGTGCCAGCAGCGGAGGACAGGGTCCCGAAAAACTGTTTTTT. This translates into CASSGGQGPEKLFF.

The V gene is TRBV6-4, the J gene TRBJ2-2; D is possibly TRBD2 (6 bases). Germline assignment: CDR1 MRHNA and CDR2 SNTAGT. CDR3 length: 15 residues. Trimming removed 7 bases at V and 4 bases at J, with 16 bases between. CDR3 protein: CASIPKEGITGELFF. The CDR3 nucleotides are TGTGCCAGCATCCCCAAGGAGGGGATCACCGGGGAGCTGTTTTTT.

The chain couples TRBV14 to TRBJ1-2; 7 bases align to TRBD1. From germline, CDR1 is SGHDN and CDR2 FVKESK. With V trimmed by 4 bases and J by 8 bases, 13 bases remained unmatched. The CDR3 is 15 residues long. The CDR3 DNA reads as TGTGCCAGCAGCCCCAACAGGGGATCCGTAGAGGGCTACACCTTC. Translating gives CASSPNRGSVEGYTF. The variable domain in full, completed from reference TRBV14 and TRBJ1-2, reads EAGVTQFPSHSVIEKGQTVTLRCDPISGHDNLYWYRRVMGKEIKFLLHFVKESKQDESGMPNNRFLAERTGGTYSTLKVQPAELEDSGVYFCASSPNRGSVEGYTFGSGTRLTVV.

The chain uses TRBV6-5 and TRBJ2-1, with D perhaps TRBD2 (5 bases). This CDR3 has 13 amino acids. Germline V gene sequence: CDR1 MNHEY, CDR2 SVGAGI. Trimming removed 7 bases from V and 6 bases from J, with 13 bases in between. The CDR3: CASNRGWFNEQFF. Written as DNA, the CDR3 is TGTGCCAGCAACCGGGGTTGGTTCAATGAGCAGTTCTTC.

This chain uses TRBV6-4 with TRBJ2-1; D is perhaps TRBD1 (6 bases). The germline V and J ends were trimmed by 3 bases and 10 bases, with 19 bases remaining between them. The CDR3 loop spans 15 amino acids. The germline CDR1 and CDR2 sequences are MRHNA and SNTAGT. The CDR3 coding sequence is TGTGCCAGCAGTGATTATGTGACTGCCACAGGGGAGCAGTTCTTC. Protein product: CASSDYVTATGEQFF.

V is TRBV3-1 (or the pseudogene TRBV3-2) and J is TRBJ2-6; 7 bases map to TRBD2. CDR1 and CDR2 from the germline V gene are LGHDT and YNNKEL (reference sequence). This CDR3 comprises 16 residues. Losses at the gene ends were 1 base for V and 0 bases for J; bases not matched to a gene: 0. The CDR3 here is CASSQAGGSGANVLTF. CDR3 sequence (DNA): TGTGCCAGCAGCCAAGCGGGGGGCTCTGGGGCCAACGTCCTGACTTTC.

A single count supports this clone. This chain uses TRBV19 with TRBJ2-7; possible D gene TRBD1, 5 bases. The CDR3 runs 14 residues. The germline CDR1 and CDR2 sequences are LNHDA and SQIVND (reference sequence). V was trimmed by 2 bases and J by 4 bases, leaving 12 bases between them. Here the CDR3 reads CASSIHQGAYEQYF. CDR3 coding DNA: TGTGCCAGTAGTATACACCAGGGCGCATACGAGCAGTACTTC.

This chain links TRBV25-1 with TRBJ1-2, with D tentatively TRBD1 (5 bases). CDR1 and CDR2 from the germline V gene are MGHDK and SYGVNS. Trimming left V 2 bases short and J 3 bases short, with 13 bases between. The CDR3 length is 15 residues. Written as DNA, the CDR3 is TGTGCCAGCAGTGAAGGCGGGGCTCAGGACTATGGCTACACCTTC. Amino acids: CASSEGGAQDYGYTF.

V gene TRBV7-9 combines with J gene TRBJ2-2, with 14 bases fitting TRBD2. The CDR3 spans 17 residues. From germline, CDR1 is SEHNR and CDR2 FQNEAQ (reference sequence). The V gene end was trimmed by 5 bases and the J gene end by 7 bases; junction bases not matched to a gene: 9. The chain's CDR3 is CASSPRTSGGRGGELFF. CDR3 nucleotide sequence: TGTGCCAGCAGCCCCCGGACTAGCGGGGGGAGAGGCGGGGAGCTGTTTTTT.

J is TRBJ2-1 and V is TRBV28; 14 bases map to TRBD2. Germline trimming cut 5 bases from V and 8 bases from J; bases unmatched to any gene: 5. The CDR3 covers 15 residues. Per the germline V gene, CDR1 is MDHEN and CDR2 is SYDVKM. The CDR3: CASSTGTSGGYEQFF. The CDR3 DNA reads TGTGCCAGCAGTACCGGGACTAGCGGGGGTTATGAGCAGTTCTTC.

The chain recombines TRBV7-2 with TRBJ1-1; D gene ambiguous. V was pared by 2 bases and J by 4 bases, with 11 bases between. The V gene's germline CDR1 is SGHTA and CDR2 FQGNSA. This CDR3 is 14 amino acids long. In DNA form, the CDR3 reads TGTGCCAGCAGCTTACAAAGAGGAGGCACTGAAGCTTTCTTT. It encodes CASSLQRGGTEAFF. Looking up the rest from reference TRBV7-2 and TRBJ1-1 gives the full variable domain: GAGVSQSPSNKVTEKGKDVELRCDPISGHTALYWYRQSLGQGLEFLIYFQGNSAPDKSGLPSDRFSAERTGGSVSTLTIQRTQQEDSAVYLCASSLQRGGTEAFFGQGTRLTVV.

The gene calls are TRBV2 and TRBJ2-7; unclear D gene. The germline CDR1 and CDR2 sequences are SNHLY and FYNNEI. This CDR3 has 11 residues. The V end lost 6 bases, the J end lost 3 bases, and 6 bases lay between the germline ends. The CDR3: CASSTYYEQYF. The DNA of the CDR3 is TGTGCCAGCAGCACCTACTACGAGCAGTACTTC.

The chain employs TRBV7-9 and TRBJ2-1; 9 bases match TRBD2. Per germline, CDR1 SEHNR and CDR2 FQNEAQ (reference sequence). The length of the CDR3 is 17 residues. Germline trimming cut 5 bases from V and 3 bases from J; bases unmatched to any gene: 11. The CDR3: CASSPQPAGGHYNEQFF. The DNA for the CDR3 is TGTGCCAGCAGCCCCCAACCCGCGGGGGGGCACTACAATGAGCAGTTCTTC.

The CDR3 bases are TGTGCCAGCAGTTACCGACAGGCCTATGGCTACACCTTC. It yields the protein CASSYRQAYGYTF. This chain links TRBV6-2 or TRBV6-3 with TRBJ1-2; possibly TRBD1 for D (6 bases). Trimming shortened V by 2 bases and J by 4 bases, and 8 bases separated the two germline ends. CDR1 MNHEY and CDR2 SVGEGT come from the germline V gene. The length of the CDR3 is 13 residues.

This clone was recorded only once. The CDR3 sequence: CASTTGPNTEAFF. CDR3 in DNA: TGTGCCAGCACAACAGGGCCCAACACTGAAGCTTTCTTT. This chain joins TRBV11-2 and TRBJ1-1, with D possibly TRBD1 on 6 matching bases. The CDR3 has 13 residues. Trimming took 7 bases from V and 2 from J, leaving 11 bases between them. Germline values: CDR1 SGHAT, CDR2 FQNNGV.

This chain joins TRBV3-1 (or the pseudogene TRBV3-2) and TRBJ1-2, with 12 bases matching TRBD1. Germline V gives CDR1 LGHDT, CDR2 YNNKEL (reference sequence). V dropped 4 bases and J dropped 5; count of bases not matched to a gene: 2. CDR3 length equals 14 residues. CDR3 sequence reads: CASSLGQGAYGYTF. For the CDR3, the DNA is TGTGCCAGCAGCCTGGGACAGGGGGCGTATGGCTACACCTTC.

This rearrangement joins TRBV5-6 to TRBJ2-3; 7 bases are shared with TRBD2. From germline, CDR1 is SGHDT and CDR2 YYEEEE. CDR3 length: 16 amino acids. Trimming took 4 bases from V and 4 from J; bases not matched to a gene: 12. CDR3 coding DNA: TGTGCCAGCAGCCCTGTAGGGGAGGGCCTGCCAGATACGCAGTATTTT. Translating it yields CASSPVGEGLPDTQYF.

The rearrangement joins TRBV28 to TRBJ1-4, with D maybe TRBD1 (6 bases). Trimming removed 5 bases from V and 3 bases from J, with 13 bases in between. The CDR3 runs to 15 residues. Germline V gene sequence: CDR1 MDHEN, CDR2 SYDVKM. CDR3 DNA: TGTGCCAGCAGTCTGGAGGGGGGGTCTAATGAAAAACTGTTTTTT. Translation: CASSLEGGSNEKLFF.

The chain has TRBV10-2 and TRBJ2-7, with TRBD1 matching over 9 bases. V lost 10 bases and J lost 0; bases outside the gene matches: 19. Germline CDR1 is WSHSY and CDR2 is SAAADI. CDR3 length: 18 residues. CDR3 nucleotide sequence: TGCGCCAACACCCCTGGGACAGGGTGCCCCCTTCGCTCCTACGAGCAGTACTTC. Translation: CANTPGTGCPLRSYEQYF.

The chain uses TRBV9 and TRBJ2-2; maybe TRBD1 (5 bases). CDR1 SGDLS and CDR2 YYNGEE come from the germline V gene. V lost 4 bases, J lost 1 base, and 8 bases lay in between. The CDR3 is made up of 14 amino acids. Here the CDR3 DNA reads TGTGCCAGCAGCCCTACAGGGAACACCGGGGAGCTGTTTTTT. This codes for CASSPTGNTGELFF.

This sequence joins TRBV3-1 (or the pseudogene TRBV3-2) and TRBJ2-7; 9 nucleotides align to TRBD2. The CDR3 length is 14 residues. After removal of 1 base from V and 7 bases from J, the junction contained 5 bases not matched to a gene. CDR1 LGHDT and CDR2 YNNKEL come from the germline V gene (reference sequence). In DNA, the CDR3 is TGTGCCAGCAGCCAAGGCGGGAGGGCCTGGGAGCAGTACTTC. This encodes CASSQGGRAWEQYF.

The chain uses TRBV5-4 and TRBJ2-5; possibly TRBD1 for D (6 bases). The CDR3 is 15 amino acids. Germline V gene lookup returns CDR1 SGHNT and CDR2 YYREEE (reference sequence). V was clipped by 3 bases and J by 2 bases, with 14 bases between them. CDR3 nucleotides: TGTGCCAGCAGCTCAGACAGGAGTAGACAAGAGACCCAGTACTTC. Residues: CASSSDRSRQETQYF.

The chain has TRBV7-8 and TRBJ1-5; 9 bases are shared with TRBD1. CDR3 size: 17 residues. The germline V gene encodes CDR1 SGHVS and CDR2 FQNEAQ. V was pared by 9 bases and J by 2 bases, with 14 bases of the junction left unmatched. The CDR3 spells CASSQGAGGFGNQPQHF. CDR3 coding DNA: TGTGCCAGTTCACAGGGGGCTGGAGGGTTCGGCAATCAGCCCCAGCATTTT.

The chain recombines TRBV10-3 with TRBJ1-4, with 9 bases lining up with TRBD1. V shed 4 bases, J shed 6 bases, and the junction held 0 bases outside the gene matches. In germline, CDR1 is ENHRY, CDR2 SYGVKD. The CDR3 sequence is 13 residues long. The CDR3 DNA reads TGTGCCATCAGTGGGGACAGGGATGAAAAACTGTTTTTT. The encoded protein is CAISGDRDEKLFF.

V is TRBV7-3 and J is TRBJ1-1, with D maybe TRBD1 (6 bases). The ends were cut back, 6 bases at V and 1 base at J, with 12 bases in the middle. Germline assignment: CDR1 SGHTA and CDR2 FQGTGA. CDR3 length: 14 amino acids. The chain's CDR3 is CASSEQGPNTEAFF. CDR3 sequence (DNA): TGTGCCAGCAGTGAACAGGGCCCGAACACTGAAGCTTTCTTT.

The CDR3 sequence is CASSPDPGLYTDTQYF. CDR3 DNA sequence: TGTGCCAGCAGCCCCGACCCGGGTCTTTACACAGATACGCAGTATTTT. The V call is TRBV3-1 (or the pseudogene TRBV3-2), the J call TRBJ2-3; no clear D. Germline CDR1 reads LGHDT; CDR2 reads YNNKEL (reference sequence). This CDR3 contains 16 residues. V was pared by 4 bases and J by 2 bases, with 16 bases between.

This chain links TRBV6-5 with TRBJ2-1, with TRBD2 matching 9 bases. Germline V gene sequence: CDR1 MNHEY, CDR2 SVGAGI. The V segment lost 6 bases and the J segment 9 bases; nucleotides outside the gene matches: 12. This CDR3 has 15 residues. For the CDR3, the DNA is TGTGCCAGCAGCGGCTCCAGCGGGAGGTTTAGTGAGCAGTTCTTC. It yields the protein CASSGSSGRFSEQFF.

The chain joins TRBV7-8 to TRBJ1-2; no reliable D call. The germline gives CDR1 SGHVS, CDR2 FQNEAQ. The CDR3 consists of 16 residues. V dropped 5 bases and J dropped 6 bases, with 22 bases sitting between them. This CDR3 is CASSRPPPPVSDGYTF. DNA of the CDR3: TGTGCCAGCAGCCGTCCCCCTCCTCCGGTGAGCGATGGCTACACCTTC.

The V gene is TRBV7-6, the J gene TRBJ2-7, with 9 bases that match TRBD2. V shed 2 bases and J 0 bases; nucleotides not matched to a gene: 11. The germline V gene encodes CDR1 SGHVS and CDR2 FNYEAQ. The CDR3 extends over 18 amino acids. The CDR3 bases are TGTGCCAGCAGCTTAATAGCGGGGGCCACCCTCAGCTCCTACGAGCAGTACTTC. It translates to CASSLIAGATLSSYEQYF.